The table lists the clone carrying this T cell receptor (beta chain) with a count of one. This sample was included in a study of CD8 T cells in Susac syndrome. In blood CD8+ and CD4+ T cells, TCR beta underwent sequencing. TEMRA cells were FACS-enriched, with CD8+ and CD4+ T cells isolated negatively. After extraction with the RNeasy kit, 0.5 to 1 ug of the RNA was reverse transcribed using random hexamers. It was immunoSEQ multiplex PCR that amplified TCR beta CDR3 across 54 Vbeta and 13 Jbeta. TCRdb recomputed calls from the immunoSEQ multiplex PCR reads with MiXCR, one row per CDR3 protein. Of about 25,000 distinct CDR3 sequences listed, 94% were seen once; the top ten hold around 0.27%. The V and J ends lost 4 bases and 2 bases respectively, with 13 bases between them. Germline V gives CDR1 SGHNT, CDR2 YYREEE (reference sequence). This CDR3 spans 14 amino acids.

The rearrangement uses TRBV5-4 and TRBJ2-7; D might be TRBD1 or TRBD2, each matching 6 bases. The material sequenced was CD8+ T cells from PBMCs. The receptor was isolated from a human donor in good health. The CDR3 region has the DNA TGTGCCAGCAGCCCGGGGGCGGGCCCCTACGAGCAGTACTTC. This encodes CASSPGAGPYEQYF.